Below, 9 T cell receptor beta chains from the same sample are listed, as sequenced in a study of cytomegalovirus exposure and HLA in healthy donors (dated 2017 in TCRdb). Library preparation used the immunoSEQ multiplex PCR assay. A mixture of 60 forward primers for TCR Vbeta segments and 13 reverse primers for TCR Jbeta segments was used in the multiplex PCR. In its TCRdb copy, this immuneACCESS table keeps in-frame sequences only and misses some clones. Where compared with another copy, unresolved V genes explain less than half of these, and the others have no known cause. This sample gives 200,000 to 250,000 clones in total; more than 65% of them show up just once. Around 1.7% of the sample is taken by the ten largest. The specimen was PBMCs. Receptors originate from a man between 50 and 59 years old in good health and CMV-seronegative.

The chain recombines TRBV6-4 with TRBJ1-3; D is perhaps TRBD1 (5 bases). Trimming left V 3 bases short and J 4 bases short, with 13 bases between. Germline loops: CDR1 MRHNA, CDR2 SNTAGT. This CDR3 is 15 amino acids long. CDR3 in amino acids: CASSERAGFGNTIYF. CDR3 in DNA: TGTGCCAGCAGTGAAAGGGCAGGGTTCGGAAACACCATATATTTT.

The J gene is TRBJ2-1, the V gene TRBV5-6, with TRBD1 matching 8 bases. Germline CDR1 and CDR2: SGHDT and YYEEEE. The CDR3 totals 16 residues. V lost 4 bases to trimming and J lost 3 bases; unmatched junction nucleotides: 9. The CDR3 region has the DNA TGTGCCAGCAGCCGAGAGACAGGGGCTATCTACAATGAGCAGTTCTTC. It is translated as CASSRETGAIYNEQFF.

The chain uses TRBV9 and TRBJ1-4, with 8 positions matching TRBD1. V was clipped by 4 bases and J by 3 bases; unmatched bases: 5. CDR3 size: 15 residues. From germline, CDR1 is SGDLS and CDR2 YYNGEE. CDR3 sequence reads: CASSTRQGSNEKLFF. CDR3 DNA: TGTGCCAGCAGCACCAGACAGGGGTCTAATGAAAAACTGTTTTTT.

The V call is TRBV7-6, the J call TRBJ2-2; the D gene is possibly TRBD2 (7 bases). Trimming took off 8 bases at V and 0 bases at J, with 16 bases between the two ends. The CDR3 runs 16 residues. CDR1 and CDR2 (germline): SGHVS, FNYEAQ. CDR3 protein: CASARGGAANTGELFF. CDR3 nucleotides: TGTGCCAGCGCAAGAGGGGGGGCGGCGAACACCGGGGAGCTGTTTTTT.

Of note for this clone: The same CDR3 is also encoded by other DNA sequences in this sample. The rearrangement links TRBV9 to TRBJ2-1; D is unclear. CDR1 and CDR2 (germline): SGDLS, YYNGEE. Trimming took 3 bases from V and 4 from J, leaving 5 bases between them. This CDR3 comprises 12 residues. The CDR3 nucleotides are TGTGCCAGCAGCGCTTATTACAATGAGCAGTTCTTC. Its protein is CASSAYYNEQFF.

The chain carries TRBV25-1 and TRBJ1-5, with a tentative D call TRBD1 (5 bases). Trimming stripped 3 bases from V and 6 bases from J, with 12 bases between. Germline V gives CDR1 MGHDK, CDR2 SYGVNS. CDR3 length equals 14 residues. The DNA for the CDR3 is TGTGCCAGCAGTGACCCAGGGTCGGGTCAGCCCCAGCATTTT. This gives the protein CASSDPGSGQPQHF.

This chain links TRBV4-2 with TRBJ1-5; D might be TRBD1 (6 bases). The CDR3 has 16 amino acids. V was shortened by 1 base and J by 4 bases, with 14 bases between the two germline ends. Germline CDR1 LGHNA, CDR2 YNFKEQ. CDR3 in amino acids: CASSQGTQGWNQPQHF. The CDR3 coding sequence is TGTGCCAGCAGCCAAGGGACACAGGGTTGGAATCAGCCCCAGCATTTT.

The chain is built from TRBV7-3 and TRBJ2-1, with TRBD2 matching over 14 bases. The CDR3 is made up of 14 amino acids. V shed 8 bases, J shed 9 bases, and the junction held 6 bases outside the gene matches. From germline, CDR1 is SGHTA and CDR2 FQGTGA. The CDR3 DNA follows: TGTGCCAGCCCGGGGACTAGCGGGAGAGGTGAGCAGTTCTTC. Residues: CASPGTSGRGEQFF. Full variable domain (missing parts from reference TRBV7-3 and TRBJ2-1): GAGVSQTPSNKVTEKGKYVELRCDPISGHTALYWYRQSLGQGPEFLIYFQGTGAADDSGLPNDRFFAVRPEGSVSTLKIQRTERGDSAVYLCASPGTSGRGEQFFGPGTRLTVL.

This clone has a single count. This chain joins TRBV6-5 and TRBJ2-7; 12 bases agree with TRBD2. V gave up 6 bases and J gave up 6 bases; unmatched junction bases: 9. The CDR3 is 15 amino acids. Germline V lookup: CDR1 MNHEY, CDR2 SVGAGI. CDR3 in DNA: TGTGCCAGCAGACCCCTACTAGCGGGAGGTCCCGAGCAGTACTTC. Protein sequence: CASRPLLAGGPEQYF.